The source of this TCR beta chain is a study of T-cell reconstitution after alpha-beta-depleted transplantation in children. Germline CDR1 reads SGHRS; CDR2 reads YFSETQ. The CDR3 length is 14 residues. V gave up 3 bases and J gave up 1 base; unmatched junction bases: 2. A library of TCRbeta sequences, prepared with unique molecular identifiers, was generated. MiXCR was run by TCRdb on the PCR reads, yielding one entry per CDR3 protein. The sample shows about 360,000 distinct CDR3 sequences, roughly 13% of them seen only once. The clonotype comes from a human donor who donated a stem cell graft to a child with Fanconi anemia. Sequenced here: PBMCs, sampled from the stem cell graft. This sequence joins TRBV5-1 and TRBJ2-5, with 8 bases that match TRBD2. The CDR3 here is CASSSAGVQETQYF. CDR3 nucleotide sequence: TGCGCCAGCAGCTCAGCGGGGGTCCAAGAGACCCAGTACTTC.